This T cell receptor beta chain was found in a study of cytomegalovirus exposure and HLA in healthy donors. The primer mix had 60 Vbeta and 13 Jbeta primers. Sequenced by immunoSEQ multiplex PCR; TCRdb stores in-frame clones only, minus some. Among 150,000 to 200,000 clones listed, approximately 85% were seen once. The junction had 11 bases not matched to a gene; V was cut back by 6 bases and J by 7 bases. The CDR3 is made up of 15 amino acids. Germline CDR1 KGHSH, CDR2 LQKENI. This TCR came from a man aged 18 to 29 in good health and CMV-seronegative. The sequenced material came from PBMCs. The chain combines TRBV18 with TRBJ2-7; 11 positions agree with TRBD1. CDR3 loop: CASSIAGTGGWEQYF. The CDR3, as DNA: TGTGCCAGCTCTATTGCTGGGACAGGGGGTTGGGAGCAGTACTTC.